The TCR beta chain under discussion was sequenced for a study of beta chain features in type 1 diabetes. Study as a whole: About 98,000,000 sorted cells were examined across all samples. Study results and limitations: Among all four CD4+ subsets, Type 1 diabetes patients had TCRB CDR3s that were moderately but significantly shorter.

A sort by CD45RO/CCR7/CD25/CD127/CD95/CD27 yielded CD4+ naive, central memory, regulatory and stem cell-like memory cells. In all sorted populations, purity surpassed 98%. V gave up 5 bases and J gave up 4 bases, with 6 bases separating them. Germline values: CDR1 MNHEY, CDR2 SVGAGI. This CDR3 comprises 12 residues. This clone has more than one count but fewer than ten. Its target is not known. The sample carries other DNA sequences with the same CDR3. Expressed TCRB transcripts got sequenced, as all isolated RNA was reverse transcribed. An average roughly 3.3 million reads came from naive, central memory and regulatory T cell samples. The data were produced by immunoSEQ multiplex PCR, yet TCRdb's version contains in-frame clones alone and is incomplete. Of 600,000 or so clones in the sample, over 13% were seen once.

The receptor was isolated from a man younger than 30 with type 1 diabetes. Sequencing was carried out using naive CD4+ T cells from blood. The chain links TRBV6-5 to TRBJ2-1; D is ambiguous. CDR3 bases: TGTGCCAGCAGTCCCTCGTACAATGAGCAGTTCTTC. Amino acids: CASSPSYNEQFF.